This T cell receptor (beta chain) was retrieved from a study of T cells in Graves' hyperthyroidism and ophthalmopathy. Broader study findings: Most clonotypes expanded in thyroid above 0.001 were likewise present in blood.

PBMCs stemmed from around 10 ml fresh peripheral blood. This clonotype has only a few counts. Its antigen is as yet unknown. Amplified TCR beta CDR3 regions derived from RNA transcripts. HTBI primers drove first-round RT-PCR of the TCR CDR3. TCRdb re-derived calls from the multiplex PCR reads in MiXCR, one entry per CDR3 protein. The sample carries about 350,000 distinct CDR3 sequences, approximately 13% recorded once. Sequences were obtained from blood. The TCR originated in a woman aged 25 to 39 with Graves' hyperthyroidism.

The chain's CDR3 is CASRPTGGSGEQYF. DNA of the CDR3: TGTGCCAGCAGACCTACAGGGGGAAGTGGCGAGCAGTACTTC. The chain uses TRBV6-2 or TRBV6-3 and TRBJ2-7; 8 bases agree with TRBD1. Unmatched junction bases numbered 10, after V lost 6 bases and J lost 6 bases. The germline CDR1 and CDR2 sequences are MNHEY and SVGEGT. The CDR3 consists of 14 residues.